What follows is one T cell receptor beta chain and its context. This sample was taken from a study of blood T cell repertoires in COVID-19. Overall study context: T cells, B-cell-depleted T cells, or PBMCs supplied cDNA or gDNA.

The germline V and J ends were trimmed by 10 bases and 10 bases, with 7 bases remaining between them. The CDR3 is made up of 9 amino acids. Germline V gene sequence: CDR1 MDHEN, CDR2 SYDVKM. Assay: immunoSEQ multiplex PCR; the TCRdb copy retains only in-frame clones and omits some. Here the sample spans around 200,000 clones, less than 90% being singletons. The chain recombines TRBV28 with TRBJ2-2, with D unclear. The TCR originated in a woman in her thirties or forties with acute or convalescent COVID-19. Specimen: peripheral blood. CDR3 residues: CATHKELFF. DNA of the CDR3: TGTGCCACCCACAAGGAGCTGTTTTTT.